This T cell receptor (beta chain) appears in the sequencing data of a study of blood T cell repertoires in COVID-19. Background on the study: T cells, B-cell-depleted T cells, or PBMCs provided the cDNA or gDNA that served as material.

V lost 0 bases and J lost 5, with 8 bases in between. CDR1 GTSNPN and CDR2 SVGIG come from the germline V gene (reference sequence). The CDR3 is made up of 12 amino acids. Assay: immunoSEQ multiplex PCR; the TCRdb copy retains only in-frame clones and omits some. Of 40,000 to 55,000 clones listed, over 70% are singletons. This chain joins TRBV30 and TRBJ2-7, with D perhaps matching TRBD2 (5 bases). This clonotype was sampled from a human donor in a cohort sampled during active COVID-19. Sequenced material: peripheral blood. CDR3: CAWSVRGNEQYF. The CDR3 DNA reads as TGTGCCTGGAGTGTTCGAGGGAACGAGCAGTACTTC.